This TCR beta chain was identified in a study of T cell responses to AZD1222 COVID-19 vaccine. Some clones are missing from TCRdb's copy, which holds only in-frame ones; the method was immunoSEQ multiplex PCR. The sample consists of about 150,000 clones, around 88% of them appearing once. Looked up from germline, CDR1 is SGHKS and CDR2 is YYEKEE (reference sequence). CDR3 length: 14 amino acids. Trimming cost V 1 base and J 7 bases, with 11 bases left between them. The TCR originated in an adult in good health. V usage is TRBV5-5 and J usage is TRBJ1-4; D unresolved. Source: peripheral blood, taken on day 0 of MenACWY control vaccination. The CDR3 DNA is TGTGCCAGCAGCTTGTGGGTCGAGGGTGAAAAACTGTTTTTT. Residues: CASSLWVEGEKLFF.